The TCR beta chain under discussion was sequenced for a study of patients and donors after allogeneic stem cell transplantation. Each CDR3 protein is one row after TCRdb ran MiXCR on the RT-PCR reads. The table has more than 850,000 distinct CDR3 sequences, under 20% seen once. Source material: blood, either unsorted or a sorted T cell fraction (not recorded which). This TCR came from a human donor who was either an allogeneic HSCT recipient or a stem cell or donor lymphocyte infusion donor (not recorded which). It is not recorded whose cells these are; they may come from a transplant donor.

This CDR3 reads CASSFGGGGPYEQYF. The CDR3 region has the DNA TGTGCCAGCAGTTTTGGCGGGGGGGGTCCCTACGAGCAGTACTTC. The chain employs TRBV12-3 or TRBV12-4 and TRBJ2-7, with 9 bases fitting TRBD2. The V and J ends lost 3 bases and 2 bases, in that order; junction bases with no gene match: 5. The CDR3 is made up of 15 amino acids.